Each of the 14 T cell receptor beta chains below was sequenced from the same sample in a study of shared clonotypes between healthy human individuals. Terminally differentiated effector memory CD45RA+ cells were excluded from the naive CD8 cells, which were CD45RO-negative and positively selected for CCR7. The repertoire was sequenced with immunoSEQ multiplex PCR; TCRdb's copy has only in-frame clones and lacks some. The table has millions of clones, about 93% seen once. Material for sequencing was naive CD8+ T cells from PBMCs. The receptors stem from a man between 18 and 29 years old in good health. Some clones in this sample may be carry-over from other donors' samples.

The chain uses TRBV4-3 and TRBJ2-7; tentative D call: TRBD2 (6 bases). Per the germline V gene, CDR1 is LGHNA and CDR2 is YSLEER. V was trimmed by 0 bases and J by 2 bases, leaving 14 bases between them. This CDR3 spans 16 amino acids. The CDR3 region has the DNA TGCGCCAGCAGCCAAGATGGGGGGAATATCCCCTACGAGCAGTACTTC. It translates to CASSQDGGNIPYEQYF.

This clone was counted once. This chain joins TRBV7-2 and TRBJ2-7; possibly TRBD2 for D (6 bases). Germline V gene lookup returns CDR1 SGHTA and CDR2 FQGNSA. Trimming left V 1 base short and J 3 bases short, with 16 bases between. This CDR3 comprises 16 residues. CDR3 DNA: TGTGCCAGCAGCTTAGACCGGGGACTCAGTTTCTACGAGCAGTACTTC. This encodes CASSLDRGLSFYEQYF.

This rearrangement joins TRBV4-3 to TRBJ1-5; TRBD1 matches 8 bases. Losses at the gene ends were 0 bases for V and 5 bases for J; bases not matched to a gene: 6. Per the germline V gene, CDR1 is LGHNA and CDR2 is YSLEER. The CDR3 is made up of 16 amino acids. The CDR3 reads CASSQDRGTGYQPQHF. The CDR3 DNA follows: TGCGCCAGCAGCCAAGATCGGGGGACAGGTTATCAGCCCCAGCATTTT.

The rearrangement links TRBV4-1 to TRBJ2-1, with 11 bases lining up with TRBD2. The germline V gene has CDR1 MGHRA and CDR2 YSYEKL. Trimming at V came to 5 bases and at J to 1 base, leaving 10 bases not matched to a gene. This CDR3 region has 18 residues. The CDR3 region is CASSRGSLAGGSYNEQFF. CDR3 nucleotide sequence: TGCGCCAGCAGCAGGGGATCCCTAGCGGGAGGTTCCTACAATGAGCAGTTCTTC.

Written as DNA, the CDR3 is TGTGCCATCAGTGAGTCGAATAGAGAGGGGGTAACCTACGAGCAGTACTTC. Protein: CAISESNREGVTYEQYF. The chain has TRBV10-3 and TRBJ2-7; tentative D call: TRBD1 (6 bases). The length of the CDR3 is 17 residues. With 0 bases removed from V and 2 bases from J, the gap between germline ends came to 17 bases. Looked up from germline, CDR1 is ENHRY and CDR2 is SYGVKD.

V is TRBV19 and J is TRBJ2-5, with D possibly matching TRBD2 (5 bases). Germline CDR1 reads LNHDA; CDR2 reads SQIVND (reference sequence). V was shortened by 1 base and J by 9 bases, with 12 bases between the two germline ends. This CDR3 has 13 amino acids. For the CDR3, the DNA is TGTGCCAGTAGTATAGGGCTCCGAGGGCCCCAGTACTTC. Translating it yields CASSIGLRGPQYF.

The chain uses TRBV4-1 and TRBJ2-7, with a possible D match to TRBD2 (6 bases). V was pared by 1 base and J by 3 bases, with 13 bases between. The length of the CDR3 is 15 residues. Germline values: CDR1 MGHRA, CDR2 YSYEKL. The CDR3, as DNA: TGCGCCAGCAGCCAAGGGGGGACTCCGTACTACGAGCAGTACTTC. Amino acids: CASSQGGTPYYEQYF.

V is TRBV7-6 and J is TRBJ1-2, with D tentatively TRBD1 (6 bases). Germline-derived CDR1 and CDR2 are SGHVS and FNYEAQ. The V end lost 1 base, the J end lost 2 bases, and 17 bases lay between the germline ends. The CDR3 length is 17 residues. In DNA form, the CDR3 reads TGTGCCAGCAGCTTAGATTCCCGGTCCCAGGGGAACTATGGCTACACCTTC. As protein: CASSLDSRSQGNYGYTF. Full variable domain (outside the CDR3, taken from reference TRBV7-6 and TRBJ1-2): GAGVSQSPRYKVTKRGQDVALRCDPISGHVSLYWYRQALGQGPEFLTYFNYEAQQDKSGLPNDRFSAERPEGSISTLTIQRTEQRDSAMYRCASSLDSRSQGNYGYTFGSGTRLTVV.

The chain couples TRBV25-1 to TRBJ2-1; 10 bases are a match to TRBD2. The ends lost 4 bases at V and 0 bases at J; junction bases unmatched: 3. The CDR3 consists of 16 residues. Germline V lookup: CDR1 MGHDK, CDR2 SYGVNS. The CDR3 protein is CASSGASGSSYNEQFF. DNA of the CDR3: TGTGCCAGCAGTGGTGCTAGCGGGAGCTCCTACAATGAGCAGTTCTTC.

V gene TRBV28 combines with J gene TRBJ2-7; unclear D gene. The CDR3 has 12 amino acids. The V gene lost 3 bases and the J gene lost 5 bases, with 8 bases spanning the gap. Germline CDR1 is MDHEN and CDR2 is SYDVKM. The CDR3 loop reads CASSFGGNEQYF. The DNA for the CDR3 is TGTGCCAGCAGTTTCGGTGGGAACGAGCAGTACTTC.

This chain connects TRBV27 to TRBJ2-3, with 9 bases fitting TRBD1. CDR1 is MNHEY, CDR2 SMNVEV, per germline (reference sequence). This CDR3 contains 17 residues. V lost 1 base to trimming and J lost 3 bases; unmatched junction nucleotides: 8. DNA for the CDR3: TGTGCCAGCAGTTTATTATACGGGACAGGGAAGACAGATACGCAGTATTTT. Encoded protein: CASSLLYGTGKTDTQYF.

The CDR3 reads CASIILKDRENTGELFF. CDR3 nucleotide sequence: TGTGCCAGCATAATACTCAAGGACAGGGAGAACACCGGGGAGCTGTTTTTT. V is TRBV7-9 and J is TRBJ2-2; 8 bases fit TRBD1. Trimming at V came to 7 bases and at J to 1 base, leaving 11 bases not matched to a gene. CDR3 size: 17 residues. CDR1 is SEHNR, CDR2 FQNEAQ, per germline (reference sequence).

Worth noting for this clone: Other DNA sequences of this sample code for an identical CDR3. The chain combines TRBV27 with TRBJ1-1; the D gene is possibly TRBD1 (5 bases). The CDR3 sequence is 13 residues long. In germline, CDR1 is MNHEY, CDR2 SMNVEV (reference sequence). The germline V and J ends were trimmed by 2 bases and 8 bases, with 12 bases remaining between them. The CDR3 sequence is CASSLRAGAEAFF. For the CDR3, the DNA is TGTGCCAGCAGTTTAAGGGCTGGGGCGGAAGCTTTCTTT.

The chain carries TRBV6-1 and TRBJ2-1; D gene uncertain. The CDR3 is made up of 8 amino acids. Germline-derived CDR1 and CDR2 are MNHNS and SASEGT. V lost 10 bases, J lost 15 bases, and 10 bases lay in between. The CDR3 nucleotides are TGTGCCACTTCCCGGCGGTTCTTC. It specifies CATSRRFF.